This paragraph covers one TCR beta chain sequence. Its antigen remains unknown. Measured with immunoSEQ multiplex PCR; TCRdb has only the in-frame clones, and not every one. The sample gives about 130,000 clones, about nine tenths of which show up once; 5% to 6.5% is in the top ten. This CDR3 contains 13 residues. Germline V gives CDR1 LGHDT, CDR2 YNNKEL (reference sequence). V lost 3 bases to trimming and J lost 6 bases, with 9 bases between them. The data stem from a study of T cell responses to AZD1222 COVID-19 vaccine. About the study: Second doses at about 4 or about 12 weeks were pooled.

Notes on the study in general: Samples come after the peak T cell response, not at day 14. Spike-specific TCR breadth and depth rose after two AZD1222 doses. Baseline seropositivity characterized only a handful of AZD1222 recipients.

V is TRBV3-1 (or the pseudogene TRBV3-2) and J is TRBJ2-1, with D perhaps TRBD1 (5 bases). The clonotype comes from an adult in good health. The sample in question was peripheral blood, obtained on day 0 of AZD1222 vaccination. The CDR3 DNA is TGTGCCAGCAGCCAGACAGCTTGCAATGAGCAGTTCTTC. This gives the protein CASSQTACNEQFF.